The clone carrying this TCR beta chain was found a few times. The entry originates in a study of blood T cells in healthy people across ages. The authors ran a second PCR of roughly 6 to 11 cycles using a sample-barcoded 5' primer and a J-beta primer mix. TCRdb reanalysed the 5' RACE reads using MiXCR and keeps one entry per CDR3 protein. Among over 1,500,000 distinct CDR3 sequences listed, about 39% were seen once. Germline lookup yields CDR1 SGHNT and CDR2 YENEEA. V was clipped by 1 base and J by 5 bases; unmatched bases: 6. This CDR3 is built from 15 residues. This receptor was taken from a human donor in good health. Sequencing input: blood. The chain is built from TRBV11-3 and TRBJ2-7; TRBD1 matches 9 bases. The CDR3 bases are TGTGCCAGCAGCTTAGGCGGACAGGGGAGCAACGAGCAGTACTTC. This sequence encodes CASSLGGQGSNEQYF.